The rows below give T cell receptor beta chains drawn from one sample of a study of cytomegalovirus exposure and HLA in healthy donors. TCRdb's copy holds only in-frame clones and misses some; the assay was immunoSEQ multiplex PCR. Here the sample spans more than 300,000 clones, 86% being singletons. Material: PBMCs. The source of these receptors is a woman between 18 and 30 years old in good health and CMV-seronegative. The CDR3 runs from the conserved cysteine through the conserved F or W. A D gene is named only where the DNA matches it firmly. Some rows mark clone size as missing; the rest say once, few, many or name a class of expanded clone.

>NA|TRBV6-6|TRBJ2-7|NA
CASSTPARVPLDEQYF
TGTGCCAGCAGTACCCCCGCCCGGGTCCCTCTGGACGAGCAGTACTTC
>NA|TRBV7-9|TRBJ2-1|NA
CASSLGQEPNEQFF
TGTGCCAGCAGCTTAGGTCAGGAACCGAATGAGCAGTTCTTC
>NA|TRBV18|TRBJ1-1|TRBD1
CASSGDSNTEAFF
TGTGCCAGCTCGGGGGACAGTAACACTGAAGCTTTCTTT
>NA|TRBV9|TRBJ1-5|NA
CASSAQGPEHSNQPQHF
TGTGCCAGCAGCGCACAGGGTCCCGAACATAGCAATCAGCCCCAGCATTTT
>NA|TRBV6-5|TRBJ2-3|TRBD2
CASSLTSGATDTQYF
TGTGCCAGCAGTTTGACTAGCGGGGCGACAGATACGCAGTATTTT
>NA|TRBV29-1|TRBJ2-7|TRBD1
CSVAQGDNEQYF
TGCAGCGTCGCACAGGGGGACAACGAGCAGTACTTC
>NA|TRBV28|TRBJ2-3|TRBD1
CASSPGQGADTQYF
TGTGCCAGCAGTCCAGGACAGGGGGCAGATACGCAGTATTTT
>NA|TRBV6-5|TRBJ2-3|TRBD2
CATTGGPADTQYF
TGTGCCACCACGGGGGGGCCGGCAGATACGCAGTATTTT
>few|TRBV5-6|TRBJ2-7|TRBD1
CASSRAGGSYEQYF
TGTGCCAGCAGTAGGGCAGGGGGATCCTACGAGCAGTACTTC
>NA|TRBV5-1|TRBJ1-1|NA
CASSLRPGQNTEAFF
TGCGCCAGCAGCCTCCGACCGGGTCAGAACACTGAAGCTTTCTTT
>NA|TRBV10-2|TRBJ2-7|TRBD2
CASRGVREGEQYF
TGCGCCAGCAGGGGCGTGCGGGAGGGGGAGCAGTACTTC